This TCR beta chain was found in a study of blood T cell repertoires in COVID-19. Study at large: Acute-phase and convalescent COVID-19 samples originated in the United States, Italy and Spain. T cells, B-cell-depleted T cells, or PBMCs supplied cDNA or gDNA.

The V and J ends lost 4 bases and 11 bases respectively, with 12 bases between them. The germline gives CDR1 SGHAT, CDR2 FQNNGV. The CDR3 sequence is 13 residues long. Per the original methods: Scientists estimated how many nucleated cells there were by amplifying reference gene primers. TCRdb's copy holds only in-frame clones and misses some; the assay was immunoSEQ multiplex PCR. V and J calls plus clone size are reproduced from that table; the DNA served to infer D and trimming. The profile shows fewer than 85,000 clones, around 91% of them singletons. This sequence originates from a human donor in a cohort sampled during active COVID-19. Sequencing used peripheral blood. The chain couples TRBV11-2 to TRBJ1-6, with D uncertain. The CDR3 nucleotides read TGTGCCAGCAGCTCAGGAACAGTTACACCCCTCCACTTT. Its translation: CASSSGTVTPLHF.